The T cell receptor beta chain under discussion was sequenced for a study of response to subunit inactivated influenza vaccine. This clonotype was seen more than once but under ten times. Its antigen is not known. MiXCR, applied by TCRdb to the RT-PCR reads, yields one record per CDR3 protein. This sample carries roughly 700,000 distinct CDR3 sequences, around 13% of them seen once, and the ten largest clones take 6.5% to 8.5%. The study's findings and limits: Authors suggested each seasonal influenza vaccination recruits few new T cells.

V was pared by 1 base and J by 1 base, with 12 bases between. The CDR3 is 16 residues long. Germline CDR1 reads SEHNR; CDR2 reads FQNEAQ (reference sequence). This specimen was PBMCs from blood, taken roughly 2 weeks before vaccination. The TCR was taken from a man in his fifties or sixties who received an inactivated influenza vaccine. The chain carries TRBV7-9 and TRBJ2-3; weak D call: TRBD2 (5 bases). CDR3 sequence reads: CASSLERALGTDTQYF. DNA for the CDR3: TGTGCCAGCAGCTTAGAGAGGGCCCTCGGCACAGATACGCAGTATTTT.